Below, one TCR beta chain is given with its context. Its antigen is currently unknown. This specimen belongs to a study of cytomegalovirus exposure and HLA in healthy donors. The study, taken as a whole, reports: Among immune exposure information, only CMV serostatus was available. Trimming of TCR beta V- and J-genes showed a link, identified in a later analysis, to a missense DCLRE1C variant. There were a few CMV-associated chains whose specificity for CMV antigens was confirmed in vitro.

This PCR relied on a set of 60 Vbeta primers and 13 Jbeta primers. TCRdb's copy holds only in-frame clones and misses some; the assay was immunoSEQ multiplex PCR. The sample includes a few hundred thousand clones, about 70% of them seen just once. Each donor was healthy, and each was a bone marrow donor. V lost 8 bases, J lost 6 bases, and 2 bases stayed unmatched. CDR1 is LNHDA, CDR2 SQIVND, per germline (reference sequence). This CDR3 has 13 residues. The chain couples TRBV19 to TRBJ2-3; 13 bases line up with TRBD2. The sequence was collected from a woman aged 25 to 45 in good health and CMV-seronegative. Input material: PBMCs. CDR3 DNA: TGTGCCAGTGGACTAGCGGGAGAGGATACGCAGTATTTT. It specifies CASGLAGEDTQYF. The full variable domain, in which reference TRBV19 and TRBJ2-3 provide the parts outside the CDR3, is DGGITQSPKYLFRKEGQNVTLSCEQNLNHDAMYWYRQDPGQGLRLIYYSQIVNDFQKGDIAEGYSVSREKKESFPLTVTSAQKNPTAFYLCASGLAGEDTQYFGPGTRLTVL.